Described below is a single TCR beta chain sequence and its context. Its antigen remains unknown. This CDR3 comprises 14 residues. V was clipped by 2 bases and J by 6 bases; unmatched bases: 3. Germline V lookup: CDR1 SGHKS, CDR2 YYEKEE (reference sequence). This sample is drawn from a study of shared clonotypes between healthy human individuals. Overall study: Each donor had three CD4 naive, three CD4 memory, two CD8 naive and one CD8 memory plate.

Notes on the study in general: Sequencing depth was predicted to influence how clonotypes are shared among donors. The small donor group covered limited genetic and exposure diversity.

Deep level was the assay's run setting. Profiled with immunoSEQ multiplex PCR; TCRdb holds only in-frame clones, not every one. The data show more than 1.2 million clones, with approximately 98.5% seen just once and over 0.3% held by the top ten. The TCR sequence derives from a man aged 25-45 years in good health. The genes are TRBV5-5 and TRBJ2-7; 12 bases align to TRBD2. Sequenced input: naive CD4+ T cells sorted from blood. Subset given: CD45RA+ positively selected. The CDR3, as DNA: TGTGCCAGCAGCTTAGGACTAGCGGGAACCGAGCAGTACTTC. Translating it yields CASSLGLAGTEQYF.